The present TCR beta chain was sequenced within a study of control samples from healthy donors and cancer patients (dated by TCRdb to the early 2020s). From the germline V gene, CDR1 is MNHNS and CDR2 is SASEGT. The germline V end is reduced by 1 base and the J end by 6 bases; junction bases left unmatched: 5. The CDR3, cysteine through phenylalanine, is 15 amino acids long. CDR3 DNA only is kept here, 45 bases in frame from base 1. Library preparation was by the immunoSEQ multiplex PCR assay. Sourced from immuneACCESS, this table was stored by TCRdb with only in-frame sequences that have V and J called. A share of the clones is absent; for the studies checked, an unresolved V gene accounts for under half, and the remainder has no known explanation. For this sample there are around 80,000 clones; 85% to 95% appear just once. The leading ten clones occupy 2.8% of the sample. This clone was seen just once. Its antigen remains undetermined. No clone much larger than this one lies a single base away; base qualities are absent.

The sequenced sample was blood. The clonotype comes from a woman aged 25 to 39 in good health. The chain is encoded by TRBV6-1 joined to TRBJ1-5, and TRBD1 aligns with 8 junction nucleotides. The sequenced DNA: TGTGCCAGCAGTGAAGGCGCAGGGGGCCGTCAGCCCCAGCATTTT. Translation gives CASSEGAGGRQPQHF.